This TCR beta chain was identified in a study of CD8+CD57+ T cells in acquired aplastic anemia. Background on the study: Sorted CD4+ and CD8+ cells gave a mean 3.2 ug DNA, range roughly 0.19 to 30 ug.

Genomic DNA provided the template from which TCR beta VDJ and CDR3 profiles were obtained. TCRdb analysed the reads with MiXCR anew, one entry per CDR3 protein. The data contain 100,000 to 150,000 distinct CDR3 sequences, about 40% of them seen just once; the ten biggest clones take up about 3%. Findings and caveats of the study: Controls did not differ significantly from patients in CD8+ Simpson's diversity. Shared by patients and controls, roughly 28 CD8+ CDR3s were abundant in patients.

Flow cytometry had shown expanded CD8+CD57+ cells in the patients chosen for sequencing. Diagnosis of severe acquired aplastic anemia applied to all patients. The CDR3 spans 13 residues. The germline V gene encodes CDR1 SEHNR and CDR2 FQNEAQ (reference sequence). The V end lost 3 bases, the J end lost 5 bases, and 8 bases lay between the germline ends. This clonotype was observed at least ten times. What it binds is unknown. This chain links TRBV7-9 with TRBJ1-5; D not certain. The clonotype was recovered from a human donor with aplastic anemia. Sequences were obtained from sorted CD4+, CD8+, or CD8+CD57+ T cells (not recorded which) from PBMCs. The CDR3 here is CASSFQGDQPQHF. The CDR3 DNA reads TGTGCCAGCAGCTTCCAAGGAGATCAGCCCCAGCATTTT.